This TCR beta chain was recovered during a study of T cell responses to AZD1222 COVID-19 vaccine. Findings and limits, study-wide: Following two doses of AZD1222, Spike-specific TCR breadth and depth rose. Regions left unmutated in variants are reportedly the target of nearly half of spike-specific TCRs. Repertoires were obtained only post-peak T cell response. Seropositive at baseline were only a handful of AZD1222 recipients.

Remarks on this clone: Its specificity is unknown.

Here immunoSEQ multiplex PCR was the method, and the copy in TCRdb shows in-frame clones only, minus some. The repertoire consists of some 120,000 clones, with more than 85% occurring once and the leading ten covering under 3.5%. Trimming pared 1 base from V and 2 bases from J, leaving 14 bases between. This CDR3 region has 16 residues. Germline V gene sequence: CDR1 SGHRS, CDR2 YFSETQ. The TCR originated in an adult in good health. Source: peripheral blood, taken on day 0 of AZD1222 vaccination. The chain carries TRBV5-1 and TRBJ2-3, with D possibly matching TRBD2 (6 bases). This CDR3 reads CASSLKSAGSTDTQYF. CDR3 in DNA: TGCGCCAGCAGCTTGAAGTCGGCGGGGTCCACAGATACGCAGTATTTT.